The clone carrying this TCR beta chain was recorded a few times. Germline values: CDR1 SGHVS, CDR2 FQNEAQ. The CDR3 loop spans 13 amino acids. Trimming took off 5 bases at V and 7 bases at J, with 11 bases between the two ends. The data belong to a study of CD8 T cells in ankylosing spondylitis. TCRdb ran MiXCR on the 5' RACE reads and lists one entry per CDR3 protein. In the table there are about 360,000 distinct CDR3 sequences, about 20% of which are singletons. The sequencing input was blood, either unsorted or a sorted T cell fraction (not recorded which). This clonotype originated in a male donor with ankylosing spondylitis or in good health (not recorded which). V usage is TRBV7-8 and J usage is TRBJ1-4; D uncertain. The CDR3 region is CASSHRGSEKLFF. CDR3 in DNA: TGTGCCAGCAGCCACAGAGGAAGTGAAAAACTGTTTTTT.